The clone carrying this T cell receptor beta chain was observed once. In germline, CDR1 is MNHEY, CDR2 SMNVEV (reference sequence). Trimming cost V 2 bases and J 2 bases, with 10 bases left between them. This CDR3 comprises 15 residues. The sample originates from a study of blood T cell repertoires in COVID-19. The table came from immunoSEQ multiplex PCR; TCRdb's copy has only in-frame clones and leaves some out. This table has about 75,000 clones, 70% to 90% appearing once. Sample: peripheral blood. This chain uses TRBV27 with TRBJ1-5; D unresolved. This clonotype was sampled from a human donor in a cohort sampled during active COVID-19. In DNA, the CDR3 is TGTGCCAGCAGTTTAAGGGAGGGCGGCAATCAGCCCCAGCATTTT. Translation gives CASSLREGGNQPQHF.